The entry below gives a single T cell receptor beta chain sequence along with its context. As yet, its antigen is unknown. This specimen comes from a study of cytomegalovirus exposure and HLA in healthy donors. Broader study findings: There were 150 or so TCR beta chains listed as cytomegalovirus-associated.

The germline CDR1 and CDR2 sequences are SGHRS and YFSETQ. This CDR3 has 14 residues. V was cut by 1 base and J by 2 bases, with 9 bases left in between. The PCR used 60 Vbeta and 13 Jbeta primers. Authors' data handling: There were tens of millions of unique TCR beta chains by a later count, and about 12 million of them were shared. Some clones are missing from TCRdb's copy, which holds only in-frame ones; the method was immunoSEQ multiplex PCR. V, J and clone size were drawn from that table, and D and trimming were deduced from the DNA. The sample shows a few hundred thousand clones, more than 60% of them seen only once.

Sequencing used PBMCs. The rearrangement links TRBV5-1 to TRBJ2-5; D gene unclear. The receptor comes from a woman between 25 and 40 years old in good health and CMV-seronegative. In DNA form, the CDR3 reads TGCGCCAGCAGCTTGTTAACGGGTCAAGAGACCCAGTACTTC. It specifies CASSLLTGQETQYF.